This note documents a single TCR beta chain sequence. The data stem from a study of blood T cell repertoires in COVID-19. This table comes from immunoSEQ multiplex PCR, and its TCRdb copy is limited to in-frame clones, with some not included. The sample lists roughly 200,000 clones, over 75% occurring once. Trimming left V 8 bases short and J 1 base short, with 11 bases between. The CDR3 extends over 13 amino acids. Germline assignment: CDR1 SGHAT and CDR2 FQNNGV. Input material: peripheral blood. This TCR was recovered from a person between 65 and 79 years old with COVID-19, enrolled during active disease. V is TRBV11-2 and J is TRBJ1-2; D is unresolved. The CDR3 DNA follows: TGTGCCAGCGCCTCAGCGTTTAACTATGGCTACACCTTC. It encodes CASASAFNYGYTF.